This T cell receptor beta chain was documented in a study of blood T cell repertoires in COVID-19. Study background: Samples came from the United States, Italy and Spain, spanning acute and convalescent COVID-19.

The germline V gene has CDR1 LGHNA and CDR2 YNFKEQ. The CDR3 totals 13 residues. The V end lost 1 base, the J end lost 7 bases, and 8 bases lay between the germline ends. Profiling relied on immunoSEQ multiplex PCR, and the TCRdb table lists in-frame clones only, not all of them. The sample has about 480,000 clones; around 87% are singletons. The sequencing input was PBMCs or T cells enriched from blood (not recorded which). The TCR comes from a woman aged 40 to 50 who had recovered from COVID-19. The chain combines TRBV4-2 with TRBJ2-1; the D gene is possibly TRBD2 (6 bases). The CDR3 DNA reads as TGTGCCAGCAGCCAAGCGGGAGTAAATGAGCAGTTCTTC. Translation: CASSQAGVNEQFF.